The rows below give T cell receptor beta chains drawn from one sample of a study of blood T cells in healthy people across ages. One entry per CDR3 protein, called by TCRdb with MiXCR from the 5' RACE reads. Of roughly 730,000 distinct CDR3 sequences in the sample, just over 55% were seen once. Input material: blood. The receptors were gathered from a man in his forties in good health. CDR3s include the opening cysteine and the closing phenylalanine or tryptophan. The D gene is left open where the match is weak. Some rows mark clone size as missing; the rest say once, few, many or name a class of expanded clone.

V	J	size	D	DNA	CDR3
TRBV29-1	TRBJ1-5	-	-	TGCAGCGTTGAAGATCTTCAGTGTATGAATCAGCCCCAGCATTTT	CSVEDLQCMNQPQHF
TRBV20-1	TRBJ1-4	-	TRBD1	TGCAGTGCTCCACGGCAGGGGGGGGATAATGAAAAACTGTTTTTT	CSAPRQGGDNEKLFF
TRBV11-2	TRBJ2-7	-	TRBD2	TGTGCCAGCAGCTCTCCGGGCGGGAGGGCTCCTGGCTCCGAGCAGTACTTC	CASSSPGGRAPGSEQYF
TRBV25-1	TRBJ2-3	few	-	TGTGCCAGCCGCGACCCCGCAGATACGCAGTATTTT	CASRDPADTQYF
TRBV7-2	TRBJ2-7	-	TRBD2	TGTGCCAGCAGCTTAGGAGTAGGGGGGACTAGCGGGGGCTTCTCCTACGAGCAGTACTTC	CASSLGVGGTSGGFSYEQYF
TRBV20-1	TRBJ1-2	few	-	TGCAGTGCTAGAGATCTGGCAGATCCTAACTATGGCTACACCTTC	CSARDLADPNYGYTF
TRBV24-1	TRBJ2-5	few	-	TGTGCCACCAGTTTGTCAGGAGAGACCCAGTACTTC	CATSLSGETQYF
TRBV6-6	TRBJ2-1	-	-	TGTGCCAGTACTTTGGGTCGGACTGAGCAGTTCTTC	CASTLGRTEQFF
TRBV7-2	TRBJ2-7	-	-	TGTGCCAGCAGCTTATTTTGGGGTCCCTACGAGCAGTACTTC	CASSLFWGPYEQYF
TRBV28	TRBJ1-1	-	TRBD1	TGTGCCAGCAGCTCAGGGACAGGGTATTACACTGAAGCTTTCTTT	CASSSGTGYYTEAFF
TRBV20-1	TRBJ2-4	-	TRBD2	TGCAGTGCTAGCCCCGGGGGAGCGGGGCAGACTCTAGCCAAAAACATTCAGTACTTC	CSASPGGAGQTLAKNIQYF